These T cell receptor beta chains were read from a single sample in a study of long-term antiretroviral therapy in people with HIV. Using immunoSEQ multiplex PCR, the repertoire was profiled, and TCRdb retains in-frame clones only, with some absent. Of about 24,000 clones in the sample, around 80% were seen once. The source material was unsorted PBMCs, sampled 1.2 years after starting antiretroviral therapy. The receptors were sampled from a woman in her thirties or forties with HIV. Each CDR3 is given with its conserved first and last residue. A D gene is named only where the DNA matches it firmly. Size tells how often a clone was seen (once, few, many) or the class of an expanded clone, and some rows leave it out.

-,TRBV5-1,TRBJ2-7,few,CASSLEWGPYEQYF,TGCGCCAGCAGCTTGGAGTGGGGGCCTTACGAGCAGTACTTC
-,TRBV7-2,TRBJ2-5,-,CASSSFGLREETQYF,TGTGCCAGCAGCTCGTTCGGCCTCAGAGAAGAGACCCAGTACTTC
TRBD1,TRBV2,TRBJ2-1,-,CASSDGDRVGNEQFF,TGTGCCAGCAGTGATGGGGACAGGGTCGGCAATGAGCAGTTCTTC
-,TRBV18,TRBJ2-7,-,CASSPDIYEQYF,TGTGCCAGCTCACCTGACATCTACGAGCAGTACTTC
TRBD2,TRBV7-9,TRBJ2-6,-,CASSLGGTGANVLTF,TGTGCCAGCAGCTTGGGAGGGACTGGGGCCAACGTCCTGACTTTC
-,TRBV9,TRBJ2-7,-,CASSVAAGDLYEQYF,TGTGCCAGCAGCGTAGCCGCAGGGGACCTCTACGAGCAGTACTTC
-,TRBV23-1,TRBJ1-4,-,CASSQSEDSNEKLFF,TGCGCCAGCAGTCAATCAGAGGACAGCAATGAAAAACTGTTTTTT
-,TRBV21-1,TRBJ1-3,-,CASSKARTAGNTIYF,TGTGCCAGCAGCAAAGCCAGGACAGCTGGAAACACCATATATTTT
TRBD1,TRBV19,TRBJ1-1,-,CATKTGVNTEAFF,TGTGCCACGAAGACAGGGGTGAACACTGAAGCTTTCTTT
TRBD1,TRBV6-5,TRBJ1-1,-,CASSPSDRGTSEAFF,TGTGCCAGCAGTCCCTCGGACAGGGGGACCTCTGAAGCTTTCTTT
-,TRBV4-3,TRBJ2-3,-,CASSQLSATDTQYF,TGCGCCAGCAGCCAACTATCGGCGACAGATACGCAGTATTTT
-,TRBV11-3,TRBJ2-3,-,CASSLDGSSTDTQYF,TGTGCCAGCAGCTTAGACGGATCTAGCACAGATACGCAGTATTTT
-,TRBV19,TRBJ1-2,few,CASRSQEADRSNYGYTF,TGTGCCAGTAGGTCCCAGGAGGCGGATCGTTCTAACTATGGCTACACCTTC
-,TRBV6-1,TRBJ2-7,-,CASSERTVRYEQYF,TGTGCCAGCAGCGAACGGACAGTCAGGTACGAGCAGTACTTC
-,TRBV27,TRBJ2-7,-,CASSLSAAYEQYF,TGTGCCAGCAGTTTATCGGCAGCCTACGAGCAGTACTTC
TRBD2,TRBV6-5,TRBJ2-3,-,CASSFQRGADTQYF,TGTGCCAGCAGTTTTCAGCGGGGGGCAGATACGCAGTATTTT
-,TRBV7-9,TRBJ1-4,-,CASSSAPGTNEKLFF,TGTGCCAGCAGTTCCGCACCGGGAACAAATGAAAAACTGTTTTTT